These 16 T cell receptor beta chains originate from one sample sequenced in a study of post-analysis software for immune sequencing data. Study-level points and caveats: The five TRBV segments detected at higher frequency in patients than in controls included TRBV5-6, TRBV5-1 and TRBV20-1.

Unique molecular identifiers tagged the TCR beta cDNA libraries. TCRdb ran MiXCR on the PCR reads and lists one entry per CDR3 protein. This sample has roughly 580,000 distinct CDR3 sequences, with about 44% found just once. These receptors have no known antigen. The source material was blood. All receptors derive from a girl aged 5-17 years with multiple sclerosis.

The gene calls are TRBV27 and TRBJ1-2, with TRBD1 matching over 7 bases. CDR3 length equals 17 residues. J was trimmed by 3 bases and V by 2 bases; bases with no gene match: 12. Germline CDR1 and CDR2: MNHEY and SMNVEV (reference sequence). This chain's CDR3 is CASSLNGGRQGYYGYTF. The CDR3 DNA sequence: TGTGCCAGCAGTTTAAACGGAGGAAGACAGGGCTACTATGGCTACACCTTC.

This clonotype was seen a few times. This chain joins TRBV27 and TRBJ2-7, with D perhaps being TRBD1 or TRBD2 (5 bases each). The CDR3 is 16 amino acids. Germline V gives CDR1 MNHEY, CDR2 SMNVEV (reference sequence). V shed 5 bases and J shed 3 bases, with 20 bases lying between them. CDR3 in amino acids: CASSQAPPGPLYEQYF. The CDR3 nucleotides read TGTGCCAGCAGTCAGGCCCCCCCGGGGCCCCTCTACGAGCAGTACTTC.

The chain is built from TRBV10-3 and TRBJ1-1; possible D gene TRBD1, 6 bases. CDR1 is ENHRY and CDR2 is SYGVKD in the germline V gene. V dropped 4 bases and J dropped 6 bases, with 21 bases sitting between them. The length of the CDR3 is 16 residues. CDR3 in DNA: TGTGCCATCAGTGCGGTCGGGGGCTCGGTGAGCGCTGAAGCTTTCTTT. It translates to CAISAVGGSVSAEAFF.

This clonotype occurred a few times. The V and J genes are TRBV5-1 and TRBJ2-1; 8 bases fit TRBD2. V dropped 1 base and J dropped 8; count of bases not matched to a gene: 8. Germline V lookup: CDR1 SGHRS, CDR2 YFSETQ. CDR3 length: 15 residues. CDR3 in amino acids: CASSLFSGKSDEQFF. The CDR3 DNA is TGCGCCAGCAGCTTGTTTAGCGGGAAGAGCGATGAGCAGTTCTTC. Drawing the rest from reference TRBV5-1 and TRBJ2-1, the complete variable domain is KAGVTQTPRYLIKTRGQQVTLSCSPISGHRSVSWYQQTPGQGLQFLFEYFSETQRNKGNFPGRFSGRQFSNSRSEMNVSTLELGDSALYLCASSLFSGKSDEQFFGPGTRLTVL.

The V call is TRBV20-1, the J call TRBJ2-7, with D perhaps matching TRBD1 (5 bases). V was pared by 6 bases and J by 5 bases, with 17 bases between. Germline V CDR1 and CDR2: DFQATT, SNEGSKA (reference sequence). The CDR3 covers 13 residues. CDR3 region: CSATNQGQDEQYF. In DNA form, the CDR3 reads TGCAGTGCCACGAACCAGGGCCAGGACGAGCAGTACTTC.

The V call is TRBV5-1, the J call TRBJ1-2, with D perhaps matching TRBD1 (6 bases). In germline, CDR1 is SGHRS, CDR2 YFSETQ. The CDR3 is made up of 14 amino acids. Trimming took off 3 bases at V and 4 bases at J, with 13 bases between the two ends. CDR3 region: CASSWEGQTYGYTF. CDR3 DNA: TGCGCCAGCAGCTGGGAAGGACAGACCTATGGCTACACCTTC. The complete variable domain, with remaining parts taken from reference TRBV5-1 and TRBJ1-2, reads KAGVTQTPRYLIKTRGQQVTLSCSPISGHRSVSWYQQTPGQGLQFLFEYFSETQRNKGNFPGRFSGRQFSNSRSEMNVSTLELGDSALYLCASSWEGQTYGYTFGSGTRLTVV.

Notes on this clonotype: A much larger clone differs from this one at a single base, so this may be a read error. The chain uses TRBV3-1 and TRBJ2-7; possible D gene TRBD1, 6 bases. The CDR3 runs 14 residues. From germline, CDR1 is LGHDT and CDR2 YNNKEL (reference sequence). V lost 1 base and J 2 bases, leaving 9 bases between the germline ends. The CDR3 DNA is TGTGCCAGCAGCCAAGCCAGGGGAGCCTACGAGCAGTACTTC. It is translated as CASSQARGAYEQYF.

This clonotype was seen only a few times. V gene TRBV5-1 combines with J gene TRBJ2-1; 12 bases line up with TRBD2. CDR1 and CDR2 (germline): SGHRS, YFSETQ. The CDR3 covers 16 residues. J gave up 4 bases and V 4 bases, and 6 bases lay outside the gene matches. The chain's CDR3 is CASSQGTSGFYNEQFF. The CDR3 coding sequence is TGCGCCAGCAGCCAGGGGACTAGCGGGTTTTACAATGAGCAGTTCTTC.

Concerning this clonotype itself: A much larger clone lies a single base off, so this may be a read error. The gene calls are TRBV28 and TRBJ2-5; D perhaps matches TRBD1 (6 bases). Trimming took off 4 bases at V and 2 bases at J, with 8 bases between the two ends. The CDR3 sequence is 13 residues long. Germline V gene sequence: CDR1 MDHEN, CDR2 SYDVKM. CDR3 coding DNA: TGTGCCAGCAGTTGGGACACACAAGAGACCCAGTACTTC. It specifies CASSWDTQETQYF.

This clonotype was counted a single time. This chain uses TRBV12-3 or TRBV12-4 with TRBJ1-2; D might be TRBD1 (5 bases). V lost 10 bases, J lost 2 bases, and 11 bases lay in between. The CDR3 sequence is 12 residues long. CDR3 bases: TGTGCCACCGGGGCAGCAAACTATGGCTACACCTTC. Its protein is CATGAANYGYTF.

This clonotype was recorded only once. The V gene is TRBV4-1, the J gene TRBJ2-2; 8 bases agree with TRBD2. V shed 1 base and J 9 bases; nucleotides not matched to a gene: 7. Looked up from germline, CDR1 is MGHRA and CDR2 is YSYEKL. The length of the CDR3 is 15 residues. The CDR3 spells CASSQGPAGGRELFF. Here the CDR3 DNA reads TGCGCCAGCAGCCAAGGTCCCGCGGGGGGCCGGGAGCTGTTTTTT.

This clonotype showed up just a few times. This chain links TRBV7-9 with TRBJ2-1; 10 bases line up with TRBD1. The CDR3 has 16 amino acids. J was trimmed by 5 bases and V by 6 bases; bases with no gene match: 10. The germline V gene has CDR1 SEHNR and CDR2 FQNEAQ (reference sequence). The CDR3 DNA reads TGTGCCAGCAGAGAGACAGGGGGCATAAAGGACAATGAGCAGTTCTTC. It translates to CASRETGGIKDNEQFF.

The chain has TRBV12-3 or TRBV12-4 and TRBJ2-7; 8 positions match TRBD1. The V gene end was trimmed by 5 bases and the J gene end by 3 bases; junction bases not matched to a gene: 9. The CDR3 contains 15 residues. CDR3: CASSIPGQGFYEQYF. As DNA, the CDR3 is TGTGCCAGCAGTATACCTGGACAGGGCTTCTACGAGCAGTACTTC.

V is TRBV29-1 and J is TRBJ2-3, with D uncertain. Germline V lookup: CDR1 SQVTM, CDR2 ANQGSEA. Between the trimmed V and J ends, which lost 5 bases and 2 bases, there was a span of 11 bases. There are 13 residues in the CDR3. Written as DNA, the CDR3 is TGCAGCGTTCCGGCAGACCCCACAGATACGCAGTATTTT. Translating gives CSVPADPTDTQYF.

The rearrangement uses TRBV5-1 and TRBJ1-6; D is perhaps TRBD1 (6 bases). Germline CDR1 and CDR2: SGHRS and YFSETQ. CDR3 length: 13 residues. V lost 7 bases to trimming and J lost 7 bases, with 12 bases between them. Here the CDR3 DNA reads TGCGCCAGCGCGGGACAACCGAATTCACCCCTCCACTTT. It specifies CASAGQPNSPLHF. Variable domain in full (rest from reference TRBV5-1 and TRBJ1-6): KAGVTQTPRYLIKTRGQQVTLSCSPISGHRSVSWYQQTPGQGLQFLFEYFSETQRNKGNFPGRFSGRQFSNSRSEMNVSTLELGDSALYLCASAGQPNSPLHFGNGTRLTVT.

V gene TRBV12-3 or TRBV12-4 combines with J gene TRBJ2-3; 7 nucleotides agree with TRBD1. The V gene end was trimmed by 5 bases and the J gene end by 11 bases; junction bases not matched to a gene: 7. This CDR3 region has 12 residues. The DNA of the CDR3 is TGTGCCAGCAGTACAGGGGCCCGGGTGCAGTATTTT. The encoded protein is CASSTGARVQYF.